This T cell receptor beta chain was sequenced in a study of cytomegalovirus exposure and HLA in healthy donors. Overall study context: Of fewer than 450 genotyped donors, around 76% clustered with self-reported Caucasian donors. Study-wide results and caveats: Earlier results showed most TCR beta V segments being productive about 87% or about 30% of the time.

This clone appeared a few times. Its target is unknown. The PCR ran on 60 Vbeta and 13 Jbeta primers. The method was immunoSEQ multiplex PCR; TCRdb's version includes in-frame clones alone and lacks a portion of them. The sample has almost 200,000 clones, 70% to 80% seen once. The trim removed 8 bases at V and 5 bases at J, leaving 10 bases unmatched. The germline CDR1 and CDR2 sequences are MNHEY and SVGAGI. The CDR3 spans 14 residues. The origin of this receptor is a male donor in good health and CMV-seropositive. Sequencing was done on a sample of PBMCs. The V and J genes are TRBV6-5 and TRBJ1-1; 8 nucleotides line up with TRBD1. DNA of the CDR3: TGTGCCAGCTCTTGGTCCAGGGACAGGACTGAAGCTTTCTTT. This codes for CASSWSRDRTEAFF.